This TCR beta chain was profiled in a study of T-cell memory formation after mild COVID-19. Study-wide results and caveats: CD4/CD8 balance characterized clones contracting day 15 to 85, and CD4+ skew characterized later expanders.

As to this clonotype: Its antigen is unidentified.

TCRdb fed the 5' RACE reads into MiXCR, producing one record per CDR3 protein. The data show more than 450,000 distinct CDR3 sequences, with roughly 18% seen just once and approximately 12% held by the top ten. There are 15 residues in the CDR3. V dropped 4 bases and J dropped 4 bases, with 17 bases sitting between them. Germline assignment: CDR1 DFQATT and CDR2 SNEGSKA (reference sequence). The receptor was isolated from an adult woman who had mild COVID-19 (a few samples of this study predate the infection). Cell type and time point are not known. Input material: PBMCs or a T cell subset sorted from them (not recorded which). V usage is TRBV20-1 and J usage is TRBJ2-1; D is perhaps TRBD1 (6 bases). The chain's CDR3 is CSATSSGTPYNEQFF. CDR3 DNA: TGCAGTGCTACTTCTTCCGGGACACCGTACAATGAGCAGTTCTTC.